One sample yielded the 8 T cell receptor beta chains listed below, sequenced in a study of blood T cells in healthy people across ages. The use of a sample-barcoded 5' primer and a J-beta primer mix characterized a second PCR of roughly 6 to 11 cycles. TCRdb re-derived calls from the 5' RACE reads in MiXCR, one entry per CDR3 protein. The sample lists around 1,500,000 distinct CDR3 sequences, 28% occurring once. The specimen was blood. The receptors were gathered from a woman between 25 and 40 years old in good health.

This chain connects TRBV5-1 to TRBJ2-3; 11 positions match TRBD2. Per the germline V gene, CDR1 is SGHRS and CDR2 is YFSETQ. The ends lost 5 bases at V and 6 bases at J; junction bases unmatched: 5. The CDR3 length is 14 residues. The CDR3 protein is CASRRLAGLDTQYF. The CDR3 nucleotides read TGCGCCAGCAGGAGACTAGCGGGATTGGATACGCAGTATTTT.

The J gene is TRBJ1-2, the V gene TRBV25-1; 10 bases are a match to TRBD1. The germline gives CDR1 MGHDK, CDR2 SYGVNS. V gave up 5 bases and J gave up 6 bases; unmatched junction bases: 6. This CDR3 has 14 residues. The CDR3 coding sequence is TGTGCCAGCAGTAGGGACAGGGGAACAAATGGCTACACCTTC. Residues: CASSRDRGTNGYTF.

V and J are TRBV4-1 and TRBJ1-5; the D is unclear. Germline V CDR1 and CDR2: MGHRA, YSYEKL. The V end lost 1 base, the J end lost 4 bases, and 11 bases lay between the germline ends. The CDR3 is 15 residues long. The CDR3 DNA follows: TGCGCCAGCAGCCAAGTGGGGTTATCGAATCAGCCCCAGCATTTT. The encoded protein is CASSQVGLSNQPQHF.

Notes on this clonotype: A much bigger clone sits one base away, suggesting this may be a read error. The CDR3 coding sequence is TGCAGTGCTAGTGAACCATTCCCAAGATACGAGCAGTACTTC. Residues: CSASEPFPRYEQYF. The rearrangement joins TRBV20-1 to TRBJ2-5; D is undetermined. The DNA matches TRBJ2-7 better at its end, which makes the J call doubtful. The CDR3 totals 14 residues. Germline V gene data show CDR1 as DFQATT and CDR2 as SNEGSKA (reference sequence).

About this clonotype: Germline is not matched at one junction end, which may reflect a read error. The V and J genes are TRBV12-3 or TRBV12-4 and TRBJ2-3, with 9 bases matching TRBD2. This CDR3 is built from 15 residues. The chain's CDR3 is CASSLSLAGPDAQYF. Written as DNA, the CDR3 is TGTGCCAGCAGTTTAAGCCTAGCGGGACCAGATGCGCAGTATTTT.

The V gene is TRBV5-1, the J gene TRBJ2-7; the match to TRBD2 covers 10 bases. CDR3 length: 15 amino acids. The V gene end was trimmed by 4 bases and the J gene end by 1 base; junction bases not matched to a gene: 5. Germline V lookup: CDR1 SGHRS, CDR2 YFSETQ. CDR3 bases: TGCGCCAGCAGCGACCTAGCGGGGGATTCCTACGAGCAGTACTTC. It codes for CASSDLAGDSYEQYF.

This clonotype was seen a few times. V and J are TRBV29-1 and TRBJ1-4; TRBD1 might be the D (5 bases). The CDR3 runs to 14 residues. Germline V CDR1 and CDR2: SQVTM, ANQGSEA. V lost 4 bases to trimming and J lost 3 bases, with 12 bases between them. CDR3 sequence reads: CSVGGGAANEKLFF. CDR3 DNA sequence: TGCAGCGTTGGTGGCGGGGCGGCTAATGAAAAACTGTTTTTT.

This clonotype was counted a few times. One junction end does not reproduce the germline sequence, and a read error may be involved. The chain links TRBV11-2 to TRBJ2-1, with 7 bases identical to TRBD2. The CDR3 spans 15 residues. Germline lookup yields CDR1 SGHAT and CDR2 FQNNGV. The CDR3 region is CASSSPSGPYNGQFF. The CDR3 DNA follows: TGTGCCAGCAGCTCTCCTAGCGGACCGTACAATGGGCAGTTCTTC. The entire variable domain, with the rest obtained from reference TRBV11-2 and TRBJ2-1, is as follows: EAGVAQSPRYKIIEKRQSVAFWCNPISGHATLYWYQQILGQGPKLLIQFQNNGVVDDSQLPKDRFSAERLKGVDSTLKIQPAKLEDSAVYLCASSSPSGPYNGQFFGPGTRLTVL.